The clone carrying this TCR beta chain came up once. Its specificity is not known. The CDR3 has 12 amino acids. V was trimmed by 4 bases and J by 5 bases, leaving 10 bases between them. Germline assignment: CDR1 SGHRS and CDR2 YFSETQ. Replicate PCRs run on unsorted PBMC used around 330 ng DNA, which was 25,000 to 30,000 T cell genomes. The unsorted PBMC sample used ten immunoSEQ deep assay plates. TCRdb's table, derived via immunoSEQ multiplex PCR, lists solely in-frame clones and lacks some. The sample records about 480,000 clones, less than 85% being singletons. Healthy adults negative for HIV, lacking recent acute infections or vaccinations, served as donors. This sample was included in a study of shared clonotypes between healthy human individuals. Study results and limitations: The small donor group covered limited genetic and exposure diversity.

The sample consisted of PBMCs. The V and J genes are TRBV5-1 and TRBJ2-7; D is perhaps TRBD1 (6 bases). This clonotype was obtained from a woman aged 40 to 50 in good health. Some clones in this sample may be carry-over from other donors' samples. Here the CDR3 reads CASSHTGNEQYF. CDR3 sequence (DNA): TGCGCCAGCAGCCATACAGGGAACGAGCAGTACTTC.